This T cell receptor (beta chain) was documented in a study of blood T cell repertoires in COVID-19. Across the whole study: There were acute and convalescent COVID-19 samples, and they came from the United States, Italy and Spain.

Study processing details: Amplified reference gene primers provided the basis for estimating nucleated cell counts. Assay: immunoSEQ multiplex PCR; the TCRdb copy retains only in-frame clones and omits some. V, J and clone size are taken as reported in that table, and D and trimming were inferred from the DNA itself. The sample yields over 200,000 clones, around 89% seen once. Germline values: CDR1 SEHNR, CDR2 FQNEAQ (reference sequence). Deletions cut 2 bases from V and 6 bases from J, with 12 bases between. This CDR3 spans 14 amino acids. Sequenced material: peripheral blood. The source of this sequence is a man aged 25 to 40 with COVID-19, enrolled during active disease. This chain links TRBV7-9 with TRBJ2-3; maybe TRBD2 (6 bases). The CDR3 here is CASSLKSGVDTQYF. In nucleotides, the CDR3 is TGTGCCAGCAGCTTAAAGTCGGGGGTGGATACGCAGTATTTT.